The clone carrying this T cell receptor beta chain appeared many times. MiXCR, run by TCRdb on the 5' RACE reads, gives a single entry per CDR3 protein. The sample yields 70,000 or so distinct CDR3 sequences, around 17% seen once. This specimen comes from a study of HIV-infected patients and healthy controls. This CDR3 region has 16 residues. The junction had 11 bases not matched to a gene; V was cut back by 2 bases and J by 6 bases. The clonotype comes from a human donor in good health. The sample consisted of CD4+ T cells from blood. The J gene is TRBJ2-7, the V gene TRBV12-3 or TRBV12-4; 9 nucleotides align to TRBD1. The CDR3 protein is CASSLSVGTGPLEQYF. The CDR3 DNA reads as TGTGCCAGCAGTTTATCGGTTGGGACAGGGCCCCTCGAGCAGTACTTC.